The following is a TCR beta chain sequence with its context. The data derive from a study of blood T cell repertoires in COVID-19. On the study more broadly: T cells, B-cell-depleted T cells, or PBMCs supplied cDNA or gDNA.

J gave up 3 bases and V 2 bases, and 4 bases lay outside the gene matches. Germline CDR1 is SGHRS and CDR2 is YFSETQ. CDR3 length equals 15 residues. Authors' methods: Reference gene primer amplification yielded estimated nucleated cell counts. The assay was immunoSEQ multiplex PCR, and TCRdb's table has in-frame clones only and misses some. V and J calls and clone size are as listed in that table; D and trimming were resolved from the DNA. The sample includes about 230,000 clones, around 82% of them seen just once. The chain employs TRBV5-1 and TRBJ2-3; 9 nucleotides line up with TRBD2. The source of this sequence is a man in his fifties or sixties with active or convalescent COVID-19. The sequenced sample consisted of peripheral blood. The CDR3 nucleotides are TGCGCCAGCAGCTTCAGCGGGGGGCCGACAGATACGCAGTATTTT. Its protein product is CASSFSGGPTDTQYF.